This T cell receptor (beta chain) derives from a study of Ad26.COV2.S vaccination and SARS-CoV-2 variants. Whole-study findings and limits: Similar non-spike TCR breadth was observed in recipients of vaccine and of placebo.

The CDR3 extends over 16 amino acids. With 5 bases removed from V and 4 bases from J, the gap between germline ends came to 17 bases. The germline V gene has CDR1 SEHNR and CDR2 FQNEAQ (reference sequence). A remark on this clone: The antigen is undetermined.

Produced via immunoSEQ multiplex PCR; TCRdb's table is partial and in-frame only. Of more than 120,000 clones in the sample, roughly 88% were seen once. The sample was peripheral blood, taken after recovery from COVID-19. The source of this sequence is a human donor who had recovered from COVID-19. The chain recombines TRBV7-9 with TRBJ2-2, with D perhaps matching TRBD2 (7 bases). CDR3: CASSRRGGLSTGELFF. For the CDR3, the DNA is TGTGCCAGCAGCAGACGCGGGGGCCTATCCACCGGGGAGCTGTTTTTT.